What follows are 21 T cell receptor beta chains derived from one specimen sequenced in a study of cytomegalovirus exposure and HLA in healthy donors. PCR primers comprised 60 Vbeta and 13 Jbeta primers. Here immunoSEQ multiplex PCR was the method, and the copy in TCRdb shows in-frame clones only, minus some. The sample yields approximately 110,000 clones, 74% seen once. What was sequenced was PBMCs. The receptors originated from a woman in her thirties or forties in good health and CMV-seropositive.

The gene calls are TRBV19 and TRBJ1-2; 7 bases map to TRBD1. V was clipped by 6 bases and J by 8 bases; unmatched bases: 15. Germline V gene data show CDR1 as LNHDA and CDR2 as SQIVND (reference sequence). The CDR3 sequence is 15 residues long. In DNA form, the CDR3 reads TGTGCCAGTAGGACAACCGGGACAGCTCTTTTCGGCTACACCTTC. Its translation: CASRTTGTALFGYTF. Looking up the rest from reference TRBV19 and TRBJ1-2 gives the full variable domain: DGGITQSPKYLFRKEGQNVTLSCEQNLNHDAMYWYRQDPGQGLRLIYYSQIVNDFQKGDIAEGYSVSREKKESFPLTVTSAQKNPTAFYLCASRTTGTALFGYTFGSGTRLTVV.

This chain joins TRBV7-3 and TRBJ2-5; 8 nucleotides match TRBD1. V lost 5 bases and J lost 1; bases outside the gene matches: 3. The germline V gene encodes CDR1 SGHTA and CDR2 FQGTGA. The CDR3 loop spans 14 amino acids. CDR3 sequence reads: CASSLDRGQETQYF. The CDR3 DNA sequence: TGTGCCAGCAGCCTCGACAGGGGCCAAGAGACCCAGTACTTC. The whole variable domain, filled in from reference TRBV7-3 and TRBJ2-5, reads GAGVSQTPSNKVTEKGKYVELRCDPISGHTALYWYRQSLGQGPEFLIYFQGTGAADDSGLPNDRFFAVRPEGSVSTLKIQRTERGDSAVYLCASSLDRGQETQYFGPGTRLLVL.

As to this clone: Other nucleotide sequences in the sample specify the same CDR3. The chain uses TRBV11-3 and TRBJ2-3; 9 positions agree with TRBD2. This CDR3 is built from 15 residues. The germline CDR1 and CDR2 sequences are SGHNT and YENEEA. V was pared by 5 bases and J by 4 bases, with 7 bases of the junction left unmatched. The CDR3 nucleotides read TGTGCCAGCAGCCCCGGACTAGCGCGTGCAGATACGCAGTATTTT. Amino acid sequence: CASSPGLARADTQYF. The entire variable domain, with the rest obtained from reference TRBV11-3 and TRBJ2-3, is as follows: EAGVVQSPRYKIIEKKQPVAFWCNPISGHNTLYWYLQNLGQGPELLIRYENEEAVDDSQLPKDRFSAERLKGVDSTLKIQPAELGDSAVYLCASSPGLARADTQYFGPGTRLTVL.

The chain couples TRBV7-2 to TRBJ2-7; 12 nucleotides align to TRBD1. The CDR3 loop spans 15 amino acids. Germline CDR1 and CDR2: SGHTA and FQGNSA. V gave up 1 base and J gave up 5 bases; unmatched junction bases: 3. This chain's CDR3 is CASSLVGTGGHEQYF. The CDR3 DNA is TGTGCCAGCAGCTTAGTAGGGACAGGGGGCCACGAGCAGTACTTC.

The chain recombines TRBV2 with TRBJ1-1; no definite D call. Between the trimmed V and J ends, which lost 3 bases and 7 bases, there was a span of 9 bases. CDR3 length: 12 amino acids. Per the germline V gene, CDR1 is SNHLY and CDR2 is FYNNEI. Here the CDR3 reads CASSERRVEAFF. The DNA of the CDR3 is TGTGCCAGCAGTGAGCGGAGGGTTGAAGCTTTCTTT. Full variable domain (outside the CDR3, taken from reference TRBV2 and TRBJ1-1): EPEVTQTPSHQVTQMGQEVILRCVPISNHLYFYWYRQILGQKVEFLVSFYNNEISEKSEIFDDQFSVERPDGSNFTLKIRSTKLEDSAMYFCASSERRVEAFFGQGTRLTVV.

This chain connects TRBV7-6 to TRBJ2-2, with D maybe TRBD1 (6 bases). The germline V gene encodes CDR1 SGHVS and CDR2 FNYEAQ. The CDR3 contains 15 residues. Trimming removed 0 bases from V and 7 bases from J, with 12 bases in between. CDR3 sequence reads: CASSLAGEGVGELFF. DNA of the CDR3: TGTGCCAGCAGCTTAGCTGGTGAGGGGGTCGGGGAGCTGTTTTTT.

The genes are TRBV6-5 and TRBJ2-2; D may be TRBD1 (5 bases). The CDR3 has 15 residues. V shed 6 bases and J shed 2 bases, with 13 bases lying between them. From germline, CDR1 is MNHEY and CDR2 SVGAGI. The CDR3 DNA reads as TGTGCCAGCAGAGCGACAGCCCATAACACCGGGGAGCTGTTTTTT. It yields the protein CASRATAHNTGELFF.

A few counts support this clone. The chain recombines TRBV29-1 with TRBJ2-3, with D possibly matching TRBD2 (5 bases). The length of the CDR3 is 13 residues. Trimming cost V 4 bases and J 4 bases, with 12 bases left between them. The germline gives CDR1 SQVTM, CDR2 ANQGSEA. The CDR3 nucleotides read TGCAGCGTTGGCATAAGCGGCGCAGATACGCAGTATTTT. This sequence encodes CSVGISGADTQYF.

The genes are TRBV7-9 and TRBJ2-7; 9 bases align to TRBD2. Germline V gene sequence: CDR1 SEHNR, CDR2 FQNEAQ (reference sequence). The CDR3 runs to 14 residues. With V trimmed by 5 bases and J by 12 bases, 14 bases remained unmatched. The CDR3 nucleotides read TGTGCCAGCAGCGCAATAGCGGGAGTCTTATTTCGGTACTTC. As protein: CASSAIAGVLFRYF.

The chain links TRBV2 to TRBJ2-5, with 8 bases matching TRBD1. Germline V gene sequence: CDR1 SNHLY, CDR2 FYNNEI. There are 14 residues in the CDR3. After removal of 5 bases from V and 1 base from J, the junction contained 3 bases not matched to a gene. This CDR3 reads CASSPDRGQETQYF. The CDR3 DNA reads TGTGCCAGCAGTCCCGACAGGGGCCAAGAGACCCAGTACTTC.

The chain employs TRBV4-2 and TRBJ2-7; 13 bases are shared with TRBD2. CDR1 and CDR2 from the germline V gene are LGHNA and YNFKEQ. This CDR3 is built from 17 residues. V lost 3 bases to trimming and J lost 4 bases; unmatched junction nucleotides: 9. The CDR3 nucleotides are TGTGCCAGCAGCCAGGCCCAACTAGCGGGGGGGCGGTACGAGCAGTACTTC. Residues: CASSQAQLAGGRYEQYF.

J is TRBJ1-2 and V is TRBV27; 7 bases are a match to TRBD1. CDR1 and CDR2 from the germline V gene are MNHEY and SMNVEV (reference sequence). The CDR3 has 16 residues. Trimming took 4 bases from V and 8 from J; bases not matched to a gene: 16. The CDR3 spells CASSSPSRDRRRGYTF. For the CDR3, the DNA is TGTGCCAGCAGTTCCCCCTCCCGGGACAGAAGGAGAGGCTACACCTTC.

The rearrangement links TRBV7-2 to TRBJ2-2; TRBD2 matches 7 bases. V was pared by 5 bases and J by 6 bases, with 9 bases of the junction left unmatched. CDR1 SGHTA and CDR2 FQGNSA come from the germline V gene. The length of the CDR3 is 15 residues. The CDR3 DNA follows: TGTGCCAGCAGCCAGAGCGGGGCTGCGGCCGGGGAGCTGTTTTTT. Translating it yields CASSQSGAAAGELFF.

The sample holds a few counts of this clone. The CDR3 here is CASSPRTVFSSYEQYF. As DNA, the CDR3 is TGTGCCAGCAGCCCCAGGACAGTATTCAGCTCCTACGAGCAGTACTTC. The genes are TRBV14 and TRBJ2-7; maybe TRBD1 (6 bases). Looked up from germline, CDR1 is SGHDN and CDR2 is FVKESK. V lost 4 bases and J lost 0, with 16 bases in between. The length of the CDR3 is 16 residues.

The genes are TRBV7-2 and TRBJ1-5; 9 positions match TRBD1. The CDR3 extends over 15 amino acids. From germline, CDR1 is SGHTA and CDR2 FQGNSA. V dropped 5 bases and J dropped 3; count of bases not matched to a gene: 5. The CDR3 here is CASSLGQGLNQPQHF. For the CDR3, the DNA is TGTGCCAGCAGCCTCGGACAGGGGCTCAATCAGCCCCAGCATTTT.

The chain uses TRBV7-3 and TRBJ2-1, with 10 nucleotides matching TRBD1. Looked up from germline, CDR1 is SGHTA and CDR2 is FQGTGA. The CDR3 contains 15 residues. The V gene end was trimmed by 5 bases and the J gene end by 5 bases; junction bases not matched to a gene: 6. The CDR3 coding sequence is TGTGCCAGCAGCCTGGGACAGGGGATTGACAATGAGCAGTTCTTC. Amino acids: CASSLGQGIDNEQFF.

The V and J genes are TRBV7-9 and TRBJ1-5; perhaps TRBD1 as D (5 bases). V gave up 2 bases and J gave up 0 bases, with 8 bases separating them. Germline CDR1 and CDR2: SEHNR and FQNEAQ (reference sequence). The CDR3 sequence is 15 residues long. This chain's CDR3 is CASSLSGDSNQPQHF. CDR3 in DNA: TGTGCCAGCAGCTTATCGGGGGATAGCAATCAGCCCCAGCATTTT.

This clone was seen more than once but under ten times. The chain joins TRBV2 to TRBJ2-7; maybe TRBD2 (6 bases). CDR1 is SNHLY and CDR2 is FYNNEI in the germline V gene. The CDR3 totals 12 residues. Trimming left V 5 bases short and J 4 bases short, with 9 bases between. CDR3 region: CASSRDSYEQYF. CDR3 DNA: TGTGCCAGCAGTAGGGACTCGTACGAGCAGTACTTC.

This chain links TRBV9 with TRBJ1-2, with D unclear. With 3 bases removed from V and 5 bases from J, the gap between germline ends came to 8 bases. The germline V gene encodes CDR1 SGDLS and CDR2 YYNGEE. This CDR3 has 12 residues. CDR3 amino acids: CASSGLEYGYTF. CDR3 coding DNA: TGTGCCAGCAGCGGGTTGGAGTATGGCTACACCTTC.

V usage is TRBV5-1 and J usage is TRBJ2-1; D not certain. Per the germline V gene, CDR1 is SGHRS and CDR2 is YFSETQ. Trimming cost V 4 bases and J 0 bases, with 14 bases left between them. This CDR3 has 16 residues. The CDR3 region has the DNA TGCGCCAGCAGCCTCCTTGGGTCTAGCTCCTACAATGAGCAGTTCTTC. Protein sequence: CASSLLGSSSYNEQFF.

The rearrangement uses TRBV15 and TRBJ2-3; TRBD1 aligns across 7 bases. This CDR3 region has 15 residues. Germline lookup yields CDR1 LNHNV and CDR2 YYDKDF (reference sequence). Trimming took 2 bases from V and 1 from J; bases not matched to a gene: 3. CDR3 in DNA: TGTGCCACCAGCAGACCAGGACAGGGCACAGATACGCAGTATTTT. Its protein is CATSRPGQGTDTQYF.